These 16 T cell receptor beta chains were sequenced from one sample in a study of T cells after yellow fever vaccination. TCRdb re-analysed the 5' RACE reads in MiXCR, keeping a single row per CDR3 protein. Among about 170,000 distinct CDR3 sequences listed, roughly 11% were seen once. Specimen: CD8+ T cells sorted from PBMCs, collected 15 days after the yellow fever booster vaccination. These receptors were obtained from a man aged 18 to 30 who received the YFV17D yellow fever vaccine.

A few counts support this clonotype. The chain uses TRBV4-3 and TRBJ1-2, with a weak D call TRBD1 (5 bases). Trimming cost V 4 bases and J 5 bases, with 23 bases left between them. Germline CDR1 and CDR2: LGHNA and YSLEER. There are 17 residues in the CDR3. The CDR3 coding sequence is TGCGCCAGCAGCCCCCACGCCGGGACGGTACCTCCTTATGGCTACACCTTC. It specifies CASSPHAGTVPPYGYTF.

This clonotype came up many times. This chain connects TRBV6-2 or TRBV6-3 to TRBJ2-4, with D possibly matching TRBD2 (5 bases). Germline-derived CDR1 and CDR2 are MNHEY and SVGEGT. Trimming removed 3 bases at V and 6 bases at J, with 12 bases between. The CDR3 sequence is 14 residues long. CDR3 residues: CASSYGPGGNIQYF. The CDR3 region has the DNA TGTGCCAGCAGTTATGGCCCAGGAGGAAACATTCAGTACTTC.

V usage is TRBV20-1 and J usage is TRBJ2-7; D gene ambiguous. This CDR3 comprises 14 residues. Trimming removed 0 bases at V and 1 base at J, with 10 bases between. Germline V gene sequence: CDR1 DFQATT, CDR2 SNEGSKA (reference sequence). CDR3 sequence (DNA): TGCAGTGCTAGAGATCCCCCGGAGTCCTACGAGCAGTACGTC. Translation: CSARDPPESYEQYV.

This chain joins TRBV7-3 and TRBJ1-1, with TRBD1 matching 7 bases. The germline V gene has CDR1 SGHTA and CDR2 FQGTGA. The CDR3 covers 13 residues. V was pared by 3 bases and J by 3 bases, with 1 base of the junction left unmatched. This chain's CDR3 is CASSFTGDTEAFF. The CDR3 region has the DNA TGTGCCAGCAGCTTTACAGGGGACACTGAAGCTTTCTTT.

V and J are TRBV13 and TRBJ2-3; TRBD1 aligns across 8 bases. The CDR3 covers 17 residues. V trimming: 2 bases; J trimming: 0 bases; junction bases outside the gene matches: 7. The germline V gene has CDR1 PRHDT and CDR2 FYEKMQ (reference sequence). For the CDR3, the DNA is TGTGCCAGCAGCTTAATGACAGGGGCTATTAGCACAGATACGCAGTATTTT. Encoded protein: CASSLMTGAISTDTQYF. Full variable domain (outside the CDR3, taken from reference TRBV13 and TRBJ2-3): AAGVIQSPRHLIKEKRETATLKCYPIPRHDTVYWYQQGPGQDPQFLISFYEKMQSDKGSIPDRFSAQQFSDYHSELNMSSLELGDSALYFCASSLMTGAISTDTQYFGPGTRLTVL.

This clonotype was counted ten times or more. CDR3 loop: CASSLLDRGFEQYF. For the CDR3, the DNA is TGTGCCAGCAGTTTATTGGACAGGGGGTTCGAGCAGTACTTC. The J gene is TRBJ2-7, the V gene TRBV27; the match to TRBD1 covers 10 bases. The CDR3 runs to 14 residues. J lost 6 bases, V lost 1 base, and 3 bases had no gene match. Germline CDR1 reads MNHEY; CDR2 reads SMNVEV (reference sequence).

In this sample, this clonotype turned up a few times. The rearrangement uses TRBV30 and TRBJ1-6; D is possibly TRBD1 (5 bases). The CDR3 is 18 amino acids. V dropped 8 bases and J dropped 5 bases, with 28 bases sitting between them. Germline V gene sequence: CDR1 GTSNPN, CDR2 SVGIG (reference sequence). In DNA, the CDR3 is TGTGCCGGGCTGAGCGGGGACCCCCGGTACCGTCATAATTCACCCCTCCACTTT. This codes for CAGLSGDPRYRHNSPLHF.

Comment on this clonotype: Germline is not matched at one junction end, which may reflect a read error. The rearrangement uses TRBV27 and TRBJ2-3; the D gene could be TRBD1 or TRBD2 (5 bases each). The CDR3 contains 15 residues. From germline, CDR1 is MNHEY and CDR2 SMNVEV (reference sequence). In nucleotides, the CDR3 is TGTGCCAGCAGGGGCGCTGGGGCTAGCAGAGATACGCAGTATTTT. Translation gives CASRGAGASRDTQYF.

This clonotype was seen a few times. V is TRBV7-9 and J is TRBJ2-1; the match to TRBD1 covers 8 bases. The CDR3 is 12 residues long. The V and J ends lost 6 bases and 8 bases, in that order; junction bases with no gene match: 3. CDR1 and CDR2 (germline): SEHNR, FQNEAQ (reference sequence). CDR3 DNA sequence: TGTGCCAGCAGGGCACAGGGGGATGAGCAGTTCTTC. Protein sequence: CASRAQGDEQFF.

This clonotype was counted only a few times. The genes are TRBV7-2 and TRBJ1-5; D gene uncertain. The ends were cut back, 5 bases at V and 2 bases at J, with 13 bases in the middle. Germline V gene sequence: CDR1 SGHTA, CDR2 FQGNSA. The CDR3 sequence is 15 residues long. Here the CDR3 reads CASSLDPRGNQPQHF. DNA of the CDR3: TGTGCCAGCAGCCTGGACCCTCGGGGCAATCAGCCCCAGCATTTT.

The chain recombines TRBV20-1 with TRBJ2-4, with D perhaps given as TRBD1 or TRBD2 (6 bases each). The CDR3 is made up of 15 amino acids. Germline V gene data show CDR1 as DFQATT and CDR2 as SNEGSKA (reference sequence). V lost 0 bases to trimming and J lost 1 base, with 10 bases between them. The CDR3 is CSARDGGLAKNIQYF. DNA for the CDR3: TGCAGTGCTAGAGATGGGGGGCTGGCCAAAAACATTCAGTACTTC.

J is TRBJ2-1 and V is TRBV20-1, with 12 bases identical to TRBD2. Germline V gives CDR1 DFQATT, CDR2 SNEGSKA (reference sequence). The CDR3 extends over 19 amino acids. Unmatched junction bases numbered 11, after V lost 2 bases and J lost 0 bases. The CDR3: CSARSPLAGGKSSYNEQFF. CDR3 DNA: TGCAGTGCTAGATCCCCGCTAGCGGGGGGGAAGAGCTCCTACAATGAGCAGTTCTTC.

J is TRBJ2-1 and V is TRBV19; no reliable D call. Germline loops: CDR1 LNHDA, CDR2 SQIVND (reference sequence). V was trimmed by 5 bases and J by 4 bases, leaving 9 bases between them. CDR3 length: 13 amino acids. CDR3 protein: CASSWAVYNEQFF. CDR3 nucleotide sequence: TGTGCCAGTAGTTGGGCAGTTTACAATGAGCAGTTCTTC.

This clonotype was counted only a few times. The chain employs TRBV28 and TRBJ2-3, with D hard to call. The V and J ends lost 1 base and 4 bases respectively, with 12 bases between them. The CDR3 has 15 amino acids. Germline loops: CDR1 MDHEN, CDR2 SYDVKM. CDR3 in amino acids: CASSLLTDQADTQYF. The CDR3 nucleotides are TGTGCCAGCAGTTTATTGACCGATCAAGCAGATACGCAGTATTTT.

This clonotype was detected a few times. The J gene is TRBJ2-5, the V gene TRBV27; 9 bases are a match to TRBD2. The CDR3 consists of 16 residues. With V trimmed by 5 bases and J by 5 bases, 12 bases remained unmatched. The germline V gene encodes CDR1 MNHEY and CDR2 SMNVEV (reference sequence). This CDR3 is CASSPRSGGRRETQYF. CDR3 sequence (DNA): TGTGCCAGCAGTCCTCGTAGCGGGGGCCGAAGGGAGACCCAGTACTTC.

The rearrangement joins TRBV7-9 to TRBJ1-1; TRBD1 agrees at 7 bases. Looked up from germline, CDR1 is SEHNR and CDR2 is FQNEAQ (reference sequence). The V gene end was trimmed by 1 base and the J gene end by 0 bases; junction bases not matched to a gene: 8. This CDR3 has 17 amino acids. CDR3 loop: CASSLDEGGGLNTEAFF. In DNA, the CDR3 is TGTGCCAGCAGCTTAGACGAAGGGGGCGGCTTGAACACTGAAGCTTTCTTT.